A single sample gave rise to the 7 T cell receptor beta chains below, sequenced in a study of T cell responses to AZD1222 COVID-19 vaccine (dated by TCRdb to about 2021). Receptor amplification or capture employed the immunoSEQ multiplex PCR assay. Not all clones reach the TCRdb copy of this immuneACCESS table, which keeps in-frame sequences only. Checked studies attribute under half of the gap to unresolved V genes and leave the rest unexplained. The sample table records more than 80,000 clones; 92% of these occur just once. The top ten clones comprise roughly 3.1% of the sample. Explained via the paper, the time point label denotes: about 28 days (+/-7) after the second vaccine dose. This material consisted of peripheral blood, taken 28 days after the second AZD1222 dose. These receptors came from an adult who received the AZD1222 COVID-19 vaccine.

The chain carries TRBV3-1 (or the pseudogene TRBV3-2) and TRBJ2-7; 8 positions agree with TRBD1. CDR3 length equals 14 residues. V was clipped by 3 bases and J by 3 bases; unmatched bases: 4. Germline loops: CDR1 LGHDT, CDR2 YNNKEL (reference sequence). The CDR3 region has the DNA TGTGCCAGCAGCCAGCTGACAGGGGACTACGAGCAGTACTTC. Protein sequence: CASSQLTGDYEQYF.

The chain links TRBV7-9 to TRBJ2-2; TRBD1 aligns across 9 bases. CDR1 and CDR2 (germline): SEHNR, FQNEAQ (reference sequence). The CDR3 sequence is 16 residues long. The V gene end was trimmed by 7 bases and the J gene end by 4 bases; junction bases not matched to a gene: 10. The DNA for the CDR3 is TGTGCCAGCAACCCCACAGGGGGCGCCGGCACCGGGGAGCTGTTTTTT. This gives the protein CASNPTGGAGTGELFF.

The chain combines TRBV11-2 with TRBJ1-4; the D is unclear. CDR3 length: 13 amino acids. The V end lost 3 bases, the J end lost 8 bases, and 10 bases lay between the germline ends. The germline V gene has CDR1 SGHAT and CDR2 FQNNGV. CDR3 nucleotide sequence: TGTGCCAGCAGCTTTCGGTCGGACGAAAAACTGTTTTTT. It encodes CASSFRSDEKLFF.

The chain has TRBV4-2 and TRBJ2-1, with TRBD1 identical over 11 bases. The germline gives CDR1 LGHNA, CDR2 YNFKEQ. V shed 0 bases and J 6 bases; nucleotides not matched to a gene: 7. The CDR3 sequence is 17 residues long. CDR3 in amino acids: CASSQDTGQGAVNEQFF. CDR3 coding DNA: TGTGCCAGCAGCCAAGATACCGGACAGGGGGCGGTCAATGAGCAGTTCTTC.

V is TRBV3-1 (or the pseudogene TRBV3-2) and J is TRBJ2-5; D remains ambiguous. The germline CDR1 and CDR2 sequences are LGHDT and YNNKEL (reference sequence). The CDR3 contains 14 residues. Trimming removed 0 bases from V and 3 bases from J, with 8 bases in between. DNA for the CDR3: TGTGCCAGCAGCCAAGATAGTGGAAAAGAGACCCAGTACTTC. Translated: CASSQDSGKETQYF.

The rearrangement links TRBV24-1 to TRBJ2-1; 9 nucleotides line up with TRBD1. Germline V gene sequence: CDR1 KGHDR, CDR2 SFDVKD. The CDR3 covers 16 residues. J gave up 6 bases and V 4 bases, and 9 bases lay outside the gene matches. This CDR3 reads CATSDSGQGRINEQFF. As DNA, the CDR3 is TGTGCCACCAGTGACTCGGGACAGGGCAGGATCAATGAGCAGTTCTTC.

This clone has only one observation. The chain couples TRBV19 to TRBJ2-3, with 8 nucleotides matching TRBD1. J gave up 6 bases and V 5 bases, and 10 bases lay outside the gene matches. Germline CDR1 LNHDA, CDR2 SQIVND (reference sequence). The CDR3 is made up of 15 amino acids. The CDR3, as DNA: TGTGCCAGTAGTGCAACCGGGACAGGAGAGGATACGCAGTATTTT. Translation: CASSATGTGEDTQYF.